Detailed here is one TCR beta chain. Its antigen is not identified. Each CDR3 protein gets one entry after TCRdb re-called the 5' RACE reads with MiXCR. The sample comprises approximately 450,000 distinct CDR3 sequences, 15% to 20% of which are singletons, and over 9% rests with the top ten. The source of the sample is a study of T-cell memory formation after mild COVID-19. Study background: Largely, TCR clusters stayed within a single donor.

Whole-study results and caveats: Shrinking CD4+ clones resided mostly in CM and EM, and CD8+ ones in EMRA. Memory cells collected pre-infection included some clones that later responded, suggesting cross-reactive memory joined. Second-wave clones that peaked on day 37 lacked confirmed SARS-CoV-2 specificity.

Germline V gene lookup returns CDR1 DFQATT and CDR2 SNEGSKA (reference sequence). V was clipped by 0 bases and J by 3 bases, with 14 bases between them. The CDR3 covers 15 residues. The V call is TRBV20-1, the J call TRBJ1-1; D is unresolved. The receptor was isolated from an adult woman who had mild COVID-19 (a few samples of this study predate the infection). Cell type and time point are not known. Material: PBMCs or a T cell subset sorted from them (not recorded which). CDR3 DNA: TGCAGTGCTAGAGATTTAAGGACCGGGGACACTGAAGCTTTCTTT. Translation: CSARDLRTGDTEAFF.